The next 26 T cell receptor beta chains were all read from a single sample in a study of cytomegalovirus exposure and HLA in healthy donors. The PCR made use of 60 Vbeta and 13 Jbeta primers. Produced via immunoSEQ multiplex PCR; TCRdb's table is partial and in-frame only. Of around 140,000 clones in the sample, about 84% were seen once. Sequencing was performed on PBMCs. The origin of the receptors is a woman younger than 30 in good health and CMV-seropositive.

This chain links TRBV9 with TRBJ2-5; D is undetermined. The CDR3 sequence is 14 residues long. Between the trimmed V and J ends, which lost 0 bases and 5 bases, there was a span of 11 bases. Germline lookup yields CDR1 SGDLS and CDR2 YYNGEE. Written as DNA, the CDR3 is TGTGCCAGCAGCGTAGAAGCGAATTGGGAGACCCAGTACTTC. Its translation is CASSVEANWETQYF.

The rearrangement uses TRBV27 and TRBJ1-1; D is perhaps TRBD1 (5 bases). The germline V gene encodes CDR1 MNHEY and CDR2 SMNVEV (reference sequence). V gave up 1 base and J gave up 0 bases, with 18 bases separating them. This CDR3 contains 18 residues. The CDR3 nucleotides are TGTGCCAGCAGTTTATACCCCAGGGTGGATTCCCTGAACACTGAAGCTTTCTTT. It yields the protein CASSLYPRVDSLNTEAFF.

V is TRBV29-1 and J is TRBJ2-6, with TRBD1 identical over 10 bases. The CDR3 totals 17 residues. The germline CDR1 and CDR2 sequences are SQVTM and ANQGSEA. V lost 2 bases to trimming and J lost 2 bases; unmatched junction nucleotides: 6. CDR3 amino acids: CSVERDRGSTGANVLTF. DNA for the CDR3: TGCAGCGTTGAAAGGGACAGGGGATCAACTGGGGCCAACGTCCTGACTTTC.

This chain links TRBV27 with TRBJ2-1; 8 bases align to TRBD1. The CDR3 is 14 residues long. Germline CDR1 MNHEY, CDR2 SMNVEV (reference sequence). Trimming cost V 6 bases and J 7 bases; bases outside gene matches: 8. The CDR3, as DNA: TGTGCCAGCAGCCCAGGGGGCCTACGGAATGAGCAGTTCTTC. Its protein product is CASSPGGLRNEQFF.

As regards this clone: Additional DNA sequences in this sample encode the identical CDR3. This chain joins TRBV28 and TRBJ1-6; perhaps TRBD1 as D (6 bases). The germline V gene has CDR1 MDHEN and CDR2 SYDVKM. Trimming cost V 5 bases and J 0 bases, with 11 bases left between them. This CDR3 region has 16 residues. CDR3 nucleotides: TGTGCCAGCAGTCGGACGACAGGCTCCTATAATTCACCCCTCCACTTT. Encoded protein: CASSRTTGSYNSPLHF.

This clone has a single count. The chain employs TRBV6-4 and TRBJ2-1, with 8 bases lining up with TRBD1. Germline V CDR1 and CDR2: MRHNA, SNTAGT. The CDR3 extends over 13 amino acids. Losses at the gene ends were 6 bases for V and 10 bases for J; bases not matched to a gene: 8. CDR3 sequence reads: CASRRQGMGEQFF. The DNA for the CDR3 is TGTGCCAGCAGACGACAGGGGATGGGGGAGCAGTTCTTC.

A few counts support this clone. This rearrangement joins TRBV7-9 to TRBJ2-5, with a possible D match to TRBD1 (7 bases). CDR3 length equals 15 residues. Germline CDR1 reads SEHNR; CDR2 reads FQNEAQ (reference sequence). Trimming took 5 bases from V and 3 from J, leaving 16 bases between them. CDR3 sequence: CASSRAGGTKETQYF. DNA of the CDR3: TGTGCCAGCAGCCGGGCAGGGGGGACCAAAGAGACCCAGTACTTC. Drawing the rest from reference TRBV7-9 and TRBJ2-5, the complete variable domain is DTGVSQNPRHKITKRGQNVTFRCDPISEHNRLYWYRQTLGQGPEFLTYFQNEAQLEKSRLLSDRFSAERPKGSFSTLEIQRTEQGDSAMYLCASSRAGGTKETQYFGPGTRLLVL.

V is TRBV18 and J is TRBJ2-5; perhaps TRBD1 as D (5 bases). With 1 base removed from V and 2 bases from J, the gap between germline ends came to 11 bases. Germline V CDR1 and CDR2: KGHSH, LQKENI. This CDR3 comprises 15 residues. The CDR3 sequence: CASSPRRGGQETQYF. Here the CDR3 DNA reads TGTGCCAGCTCACCACGAAGGGGTGGGCAAGAGACCCAGTACTTC.

The chain has TRBV18 and TRBJ1-2; 8 bases match TRBD1. CDR1 and CDR2 (germline): KGHSH, LQKENI. Germline trimming cut 1 base from V and 6 bases from J; bases unmatched to any gene: 1. CDR3 length: 13 amino acids. CDR3 in amino acids: CASSPRTGHGYTF. The CDR3, as DNA: TGTGCCAGCTCACCACGGACAGGGCATGGCTACACCTTC.

This rearrangement joins TRBV7-9 to TRBJ1-1; D is perhaps TRBD1 (5 bases). Germline CDR1 SEHNR, CDR2 FQNEAQ (reference sequence). The ends were cut back, 0 bases at V and 2 bases at J, with 7 bases in the middle. The CDR3 contains 14 residues. The CDR3 sequence: CASSLATANTEAFF. The CDR3 nucleotides read TGTGCCAGCAGCTTAGCGACAGCTAACACTGAAGCTTTCTTT.

The rearrangement uses TRBV6-1 and TRBJ1-2; 9 bases are a match to TRBD1. The V gene's germline CDR1 is MNHNS and CDR2 SASEGT. Germline trimming cut 2 bases from V and 2 bases from J; bases unmatched to any gene: 9. The CDR3 runs to 17 residues. The CDR3 region is CASSEYFAGQGNYGYTF. The CDR3 bases are TGTGCCAGCAGTGAATACTTCGCGGGACAGGGAAACTATGGCTACACCTTC.

This sequence joins TRBV5-6 and TRBJ1-6, with a tentative D call TRBD1 (5 bases). Germline CDR1 is SGHDT and CDR2 is YYEEEE. The V and J ends lost 0 bases and 19 bases respectively, with 17 bases between them. This CDR3 is built from 13 residues. The CDR3 spells CASSLAGLGAPHF. The DNA for the CDR3 is TGTGCCAGCAGCTTGGCAGGGCTTGGTGCACCACACTTT. Full variable domain (missing parts from reference TRBV5-6 and TRBJ1-6): DAGVTQSPTHLIKTRGQQVTLRCSPKSGHDTVSWYQQALGQGPQFIFQYYEEEERQRGNFPDRFSGHQFPNYSSELNVNALLLGDSALYLCASSLAGLGAPHFGNGTRLTVT.

The J gene is TRBJ2-7, the V gene TRBV10-2, with TRBD1 matching 8 bases. V shed 7 bases, J shed 11 bases, and the junction held 22 bases outside the gene matches. This CDR3 contains 16 residues. Germline CDR1 is WSHSY and CDR2 is SAAADI. The CDR3 region has the DNA TGCGCCAGCATACGCTCTGGGGGACAGGTTGCATGGCCCAAGTACTTC. This encodes CASIRSGGQVAWPKYF.

The J gene is TRBJ2-2, the V gene TRBV5-6; no clear D gene. In germline, CDR1 is SGHDT, CDR2 YYEEEE. With 0 bases removed from V and 3 bases from J, the gap between germline ends came to 6 bases. The CDR3 has 14 amino acids. DNA of the CDR3: TGTGCCAGCAGCTTGGCACTGCACACCGGGGAGCTGTTTTTT. Protein sequence: CASSLALHTGELFF.

The J gene is TRBJ1-5, the V gene TRBV5-8, with 8 bases identical to TRBD1. Germline CDR1 reads SGHTS; CDR2 reads YDEGEE. CDR3 size: 16 residues. Trimming cost V 4 bases and J 4 bases; bases outside gene matches: 10. CDR3 nucleotides: TGTGCCAGCAGCCAAGGACAGGGTCGGTCGAATCAGCCCCAGCATTTT. Its translation is CASSQGQGRSNQPQHF.

This clone was detected only a few times. The chain joins TRBV6-1 to TRBJ2-7; 9 bases match TRBD2. The CDR3 covers 14 residues. Germline V gene data show CDR1 as MNHNS and CDR2 as SASEGT. Losses at the gene ends were 6 bases for V and 2 bases for J; bases not matched to a gene: 5. The CDR3: CASRSTSGTYEQYF. DNA of the CDR3: TGTGCCAGCAGATCGACTAGCGGAACCTACGAGCAGTACTTC.

This clone occurred once. This chain uses TRBV4-3 with TRBJ1-2; TRBD1 matches at 8 bases. From germline, CDR1 is LGHNA and CDR2 YSLEER. The CDR3 spans 15 residues. The V gene end was trimmed by 1 base and the J gene end by 4 bases; junction bases not matched to a gene: 5. The CDR3 nucleotides read TGCGCCAGCAGCCAAGGGGACAGGATCCTCTATGGCTACACCTTC. It is translated as CASSQGDRILYGYTF.

This clone was seen a handful of times. The CDR3 loop reads CASSREGLDTEAFF. CDR3 nucleotide sequence: TGTGCCAGCAGCCGGGAGGGGTTAGACACTGAAGCTTTCTTT. The V call is TRBV11-3, the J call TRBJ1-1; TRBD1 might be the D (5 bases). The length of the CDR3 is 14 residues. CDR1 is SGHNT and CDR2 is YENEEA in the germline V gene. V was clipped by 5 bases and J by 3 bases, with 13 bases between them.

The chain links TRBV29-1 to TRBJ1-6; possible D gene TRBD1, 5 bases. This CDR3 is built from 15 residues. V lost 6 bases to trimming and J lost 2 bases, with 14 bases between them. Germline assignment: CDR1 SQVTM and CDR2 ANQGSEA. CDR3 protein: CSVNGHGAYNSPLHF. DNA for the CDR3: TGCAGCGTAAACGGACATGGCGCCTATAATTCACCCCTCCACTTT.

The count of this clone is one. This rearrangement joins TRBV5-1 to TRBJ1-3, with a weak D call TRBD1 (6 bases). Germline V lookup: CDR1 SGHRS, CDR2 YFSETQ. CDR3 size: 13 residues. Deletions cut 3 bases from V and 8 bases from J, with 12 bases between. The CDR3 region has the DNA TGCGCCAGCAGCTCCCAGGGGAGTGACACCATATATTTT. Its translation is CASSSQGSDTIYF.

The sample holds a few counts of this clone. This chain uses TRBV5-7 with TRBJ2-7; TRBD1 matches 7 bases. TRBV5-7 is given ORF status, its function remaining uncertain. V trimming: 0 bases; J trimming: 4 bases; junction bases outside the gene matches: 7. The CDR3 totals 15 residues. CDR3: CASSLDRGRGYEQYF. CDR3 sequence (DNA): TGTGCCAGCAGCTTGGATCGGGGCAGGGGGTACGAGCAGTACTTC.

The V and J genes are TRBV6-6 and TRBJ1-2; tentative D call: TRBD1 (6 bases). Per the germline V gene, CDR1 is MNHNY and CDR2 is SVGAGI (reference sequence). The CDR3 contains 12 residues. Trimming took 5 bases from V and 6 from J, leaving 10 bases between them. The CDR3 loop is CASSPTGNGYTF. The CDR3, as DNA: TGTGCCAGCAGTCCCACAGGGAATGGCTACACCTTC.

The V call is TRBV6-1, the J call TRBJ2-1; D is ambiguous. Germline CDR1 MNHNS, CDR2 SASEGT. V was cut by 2 bases and J by 4 bases, with 12 bases left in between. The CDR3 is 15 residues long. The DNA for the CDR3 is TGTGCCAGCAGTGAAACCCGATTTAGTTACAATGAGCAGTTCTTC. Its protein product is CASSETRFSYNEQFF.

The table lists this clone with a few counts. The V call is TRBV7-9, the J call TRBJ2-1; TRBD1 aligns across 8 bases. Losses at the gene ends were 4 bases for V and 5 bases for J; bases not matched to a gene: 13. This CDR3 has 17 residues. The germline CDR1 and CDR2 sequences are SEHNR and FQNEAQ (reference sequence). CDR3 loop: CASSSMPVQGANNEQFF. In DNA, the CDR3 is TGTGCCAGCAGCTCAATGCCCGTGCAGGGGGCGAACAATGAGCAGTTCTTC.

This clone was seen just once. The genes are TRBV9 and TRBJ2-7; a possible D gene is TRBD2 (6 bases). CDR3 length equals 15 residues. V lost 0 bases to trimming and J lost 4 bases, with 14 bases between them. Germline V gives CDR1 SGDLS, CDR2 YYNGEE. The CDR3 here is CASSVEEGPGYEQYF. The CDR3 region has the DNA TGTGCCAGCAGCGTAGAGGAGGGGCCAGGATACGAGCAGTACTTC.

The V gene is TRBV27, the J gene TRBJ1-1, with D possibly being TRBD1 (5 bases). CDR3 size: 16 residues. The V end lost 2 bases, the J end lost 0 bases, and 13 bases lay between the germline ends. Germline V CDR1 and CDR2: MNHEY, SMNVEV (reference sequence). The CDR3 protein is CASSLVPGLMNTEAFF. The CDR3 DNA follows: TGTGCCAGCAGTTTAGTCCCGGGACTCATGAACACTGAAGCTTTCTTT.